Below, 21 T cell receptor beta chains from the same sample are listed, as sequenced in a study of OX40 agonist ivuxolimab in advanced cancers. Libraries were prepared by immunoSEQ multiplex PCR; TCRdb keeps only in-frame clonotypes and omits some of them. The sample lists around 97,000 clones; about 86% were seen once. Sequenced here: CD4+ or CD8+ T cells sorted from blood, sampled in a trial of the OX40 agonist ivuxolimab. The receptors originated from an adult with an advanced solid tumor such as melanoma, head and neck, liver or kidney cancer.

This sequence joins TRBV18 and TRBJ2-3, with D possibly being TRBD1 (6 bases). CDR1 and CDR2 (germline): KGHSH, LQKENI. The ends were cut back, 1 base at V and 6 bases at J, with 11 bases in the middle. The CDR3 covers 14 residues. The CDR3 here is CASSPLQGSDTQYF. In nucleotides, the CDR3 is TGTGCCAGCTCACCACTACAGGGTTCCGATACGCAGTATTTT.

As DNA, the CDR3 is TGTGCCAGCGGATGGACAGATACGCAGTATTTT. Translated: CASGWTDTQYF. This rearrangement joins TRBV7-2 to TRBJ2-3, with D hard to call. Looked up from germline, CDR1 is SGHTA and CDR2 is FQGNSA. The ends were cut back, 8 bases at V and 3 bases at J, with 6 bases in the middle. This CDR3 is 11 amino acids long.

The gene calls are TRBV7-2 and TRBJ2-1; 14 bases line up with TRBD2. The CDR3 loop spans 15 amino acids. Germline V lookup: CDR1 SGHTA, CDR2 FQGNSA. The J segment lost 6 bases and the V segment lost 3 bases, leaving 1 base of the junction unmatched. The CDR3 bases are TGTGCCAGCAGCTTGACTAGCGGGAGGGCCAATGAGCAGTTCTTC. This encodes CASSLTSGRANEQFF.

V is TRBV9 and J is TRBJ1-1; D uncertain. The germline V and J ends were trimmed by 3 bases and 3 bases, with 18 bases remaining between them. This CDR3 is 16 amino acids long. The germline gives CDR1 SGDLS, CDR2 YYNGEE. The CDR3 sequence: CASSAGSRSSHTEAFF. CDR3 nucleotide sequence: TGTGCCAGCAGCGCGGGGTCGCGGTCTTCCCACACTGAAGCTTTCTTT.

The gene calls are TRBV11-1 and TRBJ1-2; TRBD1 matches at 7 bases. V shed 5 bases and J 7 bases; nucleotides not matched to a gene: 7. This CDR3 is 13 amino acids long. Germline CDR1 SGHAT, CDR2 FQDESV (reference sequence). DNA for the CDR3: TGTGCCAGCAGCCCTCGACAGGGACCTGGCTACACCTTC. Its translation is CASSPRQGPGYTF.

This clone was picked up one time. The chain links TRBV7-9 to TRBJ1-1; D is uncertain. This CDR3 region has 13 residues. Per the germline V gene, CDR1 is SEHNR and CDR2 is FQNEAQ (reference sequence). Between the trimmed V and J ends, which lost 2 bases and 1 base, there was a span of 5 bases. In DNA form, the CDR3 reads TGTGCCAGCAGCTTAACAGAGAACACTGAAGCTTTCTTT. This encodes CASSLTENTEAFF.

The CDR3 here is CAISATENTEAFF. DNA for the CDR3: TGTGCCATCAGTGCAACAGAGAACACTGAAGCTTTCTTT. The V gene is TRBV10-3, the J gene TRBJ1-1; D is uncertain. Trimming removed 4 bases at V and 1 base at J, with 7 bases between. Germline CDR1 is ENHRY and CDR2 is SYGVKD. The CDR3 runs 13 residues.

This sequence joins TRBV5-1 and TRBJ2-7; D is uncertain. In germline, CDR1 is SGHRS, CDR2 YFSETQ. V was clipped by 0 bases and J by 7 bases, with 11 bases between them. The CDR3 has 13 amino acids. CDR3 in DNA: TGCGCCAGCAGCTTGGGACACAGCGTGGAGCAGTACTTC. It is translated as CASSLGHSVEQYF.

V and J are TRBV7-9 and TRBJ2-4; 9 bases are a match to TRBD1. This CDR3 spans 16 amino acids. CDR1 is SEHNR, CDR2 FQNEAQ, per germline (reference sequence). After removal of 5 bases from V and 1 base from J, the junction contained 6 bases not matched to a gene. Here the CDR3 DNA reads TGTGCCAGCAGCCTAGGGACAGGGCTTGCCAAAAACATTCAGTACTTC. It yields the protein CASSLGTGLAKNIQYF.

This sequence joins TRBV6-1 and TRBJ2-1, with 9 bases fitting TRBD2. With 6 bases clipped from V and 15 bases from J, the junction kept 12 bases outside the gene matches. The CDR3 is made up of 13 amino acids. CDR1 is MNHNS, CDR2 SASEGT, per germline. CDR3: CASRRGREDTAFF. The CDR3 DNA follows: TGTGCCAGCAGACGCGGGAGGGAAGATACCGCGTTCTTC.

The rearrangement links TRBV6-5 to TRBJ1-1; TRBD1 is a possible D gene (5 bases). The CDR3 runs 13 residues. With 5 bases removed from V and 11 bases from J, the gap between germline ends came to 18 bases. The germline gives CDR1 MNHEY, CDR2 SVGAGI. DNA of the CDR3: TGTGCCAGCAGTCGACTAGGGACGCTGCGGGCTTTCTTT. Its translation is CASSRLGTLRAFF.

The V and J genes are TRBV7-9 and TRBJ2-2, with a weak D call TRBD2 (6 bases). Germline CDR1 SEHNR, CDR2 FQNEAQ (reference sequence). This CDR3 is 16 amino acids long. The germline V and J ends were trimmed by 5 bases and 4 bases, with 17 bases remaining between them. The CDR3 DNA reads TGTGCCAGCAGCAGCACCCTCGGGGGATCCACCGGGGAGCTGTTTTTT. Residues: CASSSTLGGSTGELFF.

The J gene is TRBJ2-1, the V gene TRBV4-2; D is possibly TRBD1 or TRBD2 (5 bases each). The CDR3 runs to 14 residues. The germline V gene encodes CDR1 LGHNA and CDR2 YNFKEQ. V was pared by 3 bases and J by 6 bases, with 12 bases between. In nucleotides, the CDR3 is TGTGCCAGCAGCCAGGGGGAACAGGCCAATGAGCAGTTCTTC. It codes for CASSQGEQANEQFF.

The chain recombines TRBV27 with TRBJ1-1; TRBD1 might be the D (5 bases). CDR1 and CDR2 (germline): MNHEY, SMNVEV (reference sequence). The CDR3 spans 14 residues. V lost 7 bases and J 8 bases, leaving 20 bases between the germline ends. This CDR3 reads CASTLATGGSEAFF. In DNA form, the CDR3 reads TGTGCCAGCACCCTAGCAACAGGCGGTTCCGAAGCTTTCTTT.

The CDR3 loop reads CATAWTSNQPQHF. The CDR3 DNA reads TGTGCCACCGCATGGACCTCAAATCAGCCCCAGCATTTT. The chain carries TRBV15 and TRBJ1-5; no reliable D call. V was pared by 8 bases and J by 4 bases, with 12 bases between. Looked up from germline, CDR1 is LNHNV and CDR2 is YYDKDF (reference sequence). This CDR3 comprises 13 residues. Supplemented by reference TRBV15 and TRBJ1-5, the full variable domain reads DAMVIQNPRYQVTQFGKPVTLSCSQTLNHNVMYWYQQKSSQAPKLLFHYYDKDFNNEADTPDNFQSRRPNTSFCFLDIRSPGLGDTAMYLCATAWTSNQPQHFGDGTRLSIL.

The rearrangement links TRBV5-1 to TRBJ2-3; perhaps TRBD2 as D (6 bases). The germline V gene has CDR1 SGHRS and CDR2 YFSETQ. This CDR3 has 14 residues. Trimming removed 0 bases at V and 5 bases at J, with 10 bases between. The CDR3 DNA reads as TGCGCCAGCAGCTTGGGCGGGGACCGAGATACGCAGTATTTT. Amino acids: CASSLGGDRDTQYF.

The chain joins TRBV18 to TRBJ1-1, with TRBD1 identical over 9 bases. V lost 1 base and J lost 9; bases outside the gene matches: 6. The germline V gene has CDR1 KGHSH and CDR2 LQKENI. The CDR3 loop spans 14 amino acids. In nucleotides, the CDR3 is TGTGCCAGCTCACCACAGGGACAGGGATTAAAAGCTTTCTTT. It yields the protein CASSPQGQGLKAFF.

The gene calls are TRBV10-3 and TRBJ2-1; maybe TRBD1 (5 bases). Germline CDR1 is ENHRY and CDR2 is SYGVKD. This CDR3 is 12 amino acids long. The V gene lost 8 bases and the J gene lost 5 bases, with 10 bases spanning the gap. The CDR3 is CAIGARNNEQFF. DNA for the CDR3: TGTGCCATCGGGGCGCGGAACAATGAGCAGTTCTTC.

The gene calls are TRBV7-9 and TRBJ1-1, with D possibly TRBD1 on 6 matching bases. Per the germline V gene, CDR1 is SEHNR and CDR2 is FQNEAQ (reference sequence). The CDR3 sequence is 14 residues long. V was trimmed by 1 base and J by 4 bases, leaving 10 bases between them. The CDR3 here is CASSLDGGLTEAFF. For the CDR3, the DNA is TGTGCCAGCAGCTTAGATGGGGGGCTCACTGAAGCTTTCTTT.

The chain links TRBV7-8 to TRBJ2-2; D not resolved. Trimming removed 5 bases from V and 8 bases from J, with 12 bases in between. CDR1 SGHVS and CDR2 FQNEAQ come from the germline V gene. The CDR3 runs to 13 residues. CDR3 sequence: CASSVGGSGELFF. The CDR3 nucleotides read TGTGCCAGCAGCGTAGGTGGTTCGGGGGAGCTGTTTTTT.

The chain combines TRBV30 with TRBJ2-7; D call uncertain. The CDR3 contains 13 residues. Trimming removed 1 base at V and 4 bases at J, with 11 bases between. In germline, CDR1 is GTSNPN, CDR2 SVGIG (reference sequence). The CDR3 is CAWSAGPFYEQYF. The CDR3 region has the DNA TGTGCCTGGAGTGCGGGTCCTTTTTACGAGCAGTACTTC.